This T cell receptor (beta chain) derives from a study of T-cell reconstitution after alpha-beta-depleted transplantation in children. This clonotype turned up a few times. The antigen is undetermined. V lost 4 bases and J 3 bases, leaving 10 bases between the germline ends. The CDR3 is 13 residues long. Unique molecular identifiers were used in preparing the TCRbeta library. MiXCR, run by TCRdb on the PCR reads, gives a single entry per CDR3 protein. The sample contains a few hundred thousand distinct CDR3 sequences, around 46% of which appear only once. General study points: It was surviving recipient T cells and thymic progenitors that gave some patients high TCRbeta diversity at day 60. At the one-year point after transplant, T-cell counts and TCRbeta diversity were found to come mostly from T cells that had been newly produced. About two months after transplant, alpha-beta T cells reportedly came from several hundred expanded graft clones.

Sequenced here: PBMCs, sampled before TCRalphabeta/CD19-depleted stem cell transplant. The chain couples TRBV12-3 or TRBV12-4 to TRBJ2-7, with D perhaps matching TRBD1 or TRBD2 (5 bases each). This TCR came from a girl aged 2-10 years with aplastic anemia, due to receive a stem cell transplant. CDR3 sequence reads: CASSSRDGYEQYF. CDR3 DNA sequence: TGTGCCAGCAGTTCCCGGGACGGCTACGAGCAGTACTTC.